These T cell receptor beta chains were read from a single sample in a study of T cells in Graves' hyperthyroidism and ophthalmopathy. TCRdb itself ran the multiplex PCR reads through MiXCR, one entry per CDR3 protein. The table includes around 250,000 distinct CDR3 sequences, approximately 15% detected once. Sequenced sample: blood. These receptors were obtained from a woman in her thirties or forties with Graves' hyperthyroidism that later progressed to Graves' ophthalmopathy. CDR3s include the opening cysteine and the closing phenylalanine or tryptophan. A D gene is named only where the DNA matches it firmly. The size entry is marked missing in some rows and otherwise reads once, few, many or a size class.

many	.	TRBJ2-3	TRBV9	CALGAIKPDTQYF	TGTGCCCTCGGGGCGATTAAACCAGATACGCAGTATTTT
many	TRBD2	TRBJ2-1	TRBV24-1	CATSDLGLAGDNEQFF	TGTGCCACCAGTGATCTCGGACTAGCGGGGGACAATGAGCAGTTCTTC
many	TRBD1	TRBJ1-2	TRBV20-1	CSAPDTGQGLNYGYTF	TGCAGTGCCCCCGATACGGGACAGGGCTTGAACTATGGCTACACCTTC
.	.	TRBJ1-2	TRBV20-1	CSASETVNYGYTF	TGCAGTGCTAGTGAAACGGTTAACTATGGCTACACCTTC
many	.	TRBJ2-7	TRBV2	CASGRDTYEQYF	TGTGCCAGCGGCAGGGATACCTACGAGCAGTACTTC
many	.	TRBJ1-1	TRBV9	CASSVGSGSTEAFF	TGTGCCAGCAGCGTAGGATCGGGGTCCACTGAAGCTTTCTTT
many	TRBD1	TRBJ2-6	TRBV25-1	CASSESRQGTGSGANVLTF	TGTGCCAGCAGTGAATCCCGGCAAGGGACAGGGTCTGGGGCCAACGTCCTGACTTTC
.	.	TRBJ1-3	TRBV7-2	CASSRLRGTSSGNTIYF	TGTGCCAGCAGTCGATTACGGGGGACTAGCTCTGGAAACACCATATATTTT
many	.	TRBJ2-3	TRBV7-6	CASSWGTDTQYF	TGTGCCAGCAGCTGGGGCACAGATACGCAGTATTTT
few	TRBD2	TRBJ2-7	TRBV29-1	CSYRLAGASEQYF	TGCAGCTACCGACTAGCGGGAGCCTCCGAGCAGTACTTC
.	TRBD1	TRBJ2-7	TRBV2	CASSDVGQGTYEQYF	TGTGCCAGCAGTGATGTGGGACAGGGCACTTACGAGCAGTACTTC
few	TRBD2	TRBJ2-5	TRBV20-1	CSARGLAGVSETQYF	TGCAGTGCTAGAGGACTAGCGGGAGTGTCGGAGACCCAGTACTTC
many	.	TRBJ2-7	TRBV20-1	CSANVGWTESYEQYF	TGCAGTGCTAATGTTGGCTGGACGGAAAGCTACGAGCAGTACTTC
many	TRBD1	TRBJ2-5	TRBV2	CASSQETGTQETQYF	TGTGCCAGCAGCCAGGAGACAGGGACCCAAGAGACCCAGTACTTC
many	TRBD2	TRBJ2-3	TRBV24-1	CATSDWGAGGTDTQYF	TGTGCCACCAGTGATTGGGGAGCGGGAGGAACAGATACGCAGTATTTT
many	TRBD2	TRBJ2-7	TRBV10-3	CAISDSSGGGGYEQYF	TGTGCCATCAGTGACTCTAGCGGGGGAGGGGGTTACGAGCAGTACTTC
.	.	TRBJ2-3	TRBV6-5	CASSYWDRLDTQYF	TGTGCCAGCAGTTACTGGGACCGACTAGATACGCAGTATTTT
many	.	TRBJ2-3	TRBV12-3/TRBV12-4	CASTSGYTQYF	TGTGCCAGCACCTCGGGTTATACGCAGTATTTT
many	TRBD2	TRBJ2-7	TRBV6-1	CASRTSGSMSEQYF	TGTGCCAGCCGGACTAGCGGGAGTATGAGCGAGCAGTACTTC
.	.	TRBJ2-5	TRBV28	CATKGFTSQQETQYF	TGTGCCACCAAGGGGTTTACTTCACAACAAGAGACCCAGTACTTC
.	.	TRBJ2-7	TRBV5-1	CASSLEVSSTYEQYF	TGCGCCAGCAGCTTGGAGGTATCTTCAACCTACGAGCAGTACTTC
many	.	TRBJ1-1	TRBV6-1	CASSYGRETMNTEAFF	TGTGCCAGCAGTTACGGCCGGGAAACGATGAACACTGAAGCTTTCTTT
few	.	TRBJ2-1	TRBV19	CASSPDSWNEQFF	TGTGCCAGTAGTCCGGACAGTTGGAATGAGCAGTTCTTC
.	.	TRBJ2-1	TRBV12-3/TRBV12-4	CASSPWPGDSISGDEQFF	TGTGCCAGCAGCCCCTGGCCCGGGGACAGCATCTCGGGGGATGAGCAGTTCTTC
few	.	TRBJ1-4	TRBV5-1	CASSAGTAPTNEKLFF	TGCGCCAGCAGCGCTGGGACGGCTCCAACTAATGAAAAACTGTTTTTT
many	.	TRBJ1-1	TRBV12-3/TRBV12-4	CASSLAIGATEAFF	TGTGCCAGCAGTTTAGCGATAGGGGCAACTGAAGCTTTCTTT
many	.	TRBJ2-2	TRBV30	CAWSVGLAGELFF	TGTGCCTGGAGTGTAGGCTTAGCCGGGGAGCTGTTTTTT
.	TRBD2	TRBJ2-3	TRBV6-1	CASNIPGLAGGGGTQYF	TGTGCCAGCAACATACCGGGACTAGCGGGAGGGGGTGGTACGCAGTATTTT